The 12 T cell receptor beta chains given below trace back to one sample, sequenced in a study of identical twins. TCRdb reprocessed the 5' RACE reads with MiXCR, giving one entry per CDR3 protein. The sample has about 390,000 distinct CDR3 sequences, about 9% seen once. The sample taken for sequencing was naive T cells sorted from blood. The receptors here all came from a woman in her forties or fifties in good health.

The chain has TRBV20-1 and TRBJ2-5; tentatively, D is TRBD1 or TRBD2 (5 bases each). This CDR3 region has 15 residues. CDR1 and CDR2 from the germline V gene are DFQATT and SNEGSKA (reference sequence). With 2 bases removed from V and 4 bases from J, the gap between germline ends came to 17 bases. The CDR3 protein is CSARYGTKPSETQYF. The CDR3 DNA is TGCAGTGCTAGATACGGGACCAAGCCCTCAGAGACCCAGTACTTC.

This clonotype appeared a few times. The chain employs TRBV20-1 and TRBJ2-5, with a possible D match to TRBD2 (5 bases). CDR1 and CDR2 from the germline V gene are DFQATT and SNEGSKA (reference sequence). Trimming took off 0 bases at V and 5 bases at J, with 10 bases between the two ends. The CDR3 is 13 amino acids. The CDR3 DNA follows: TGCAGTGCTAGAGAAACGGGGTACGAGACCCAGTACTTC. It yields the protein CSARETGYETQYF.

This clonotype was seen repeatedly, ten times or more. This chain links TRBV5-1 with TRBJ2-3, with 10 bases aligning to TRBD2. Germline loops: CDR1 SGHRS, CDR2 YFSETQ. Germline trimming cut 1 base from V and 5 bases from J; bases unmatched to any gene: 7. This CDR3 has 16 amino acids. In nucleotides, the CDR3 is TGCGCCAGCAGCTTGAGTCTAGCGGGAGTAGGAGATACGCAGTATTTT. Encoded protein: CASSLSLAGVGDTQYF.

V usage is TRBV5-1 and J usage is TRBJ1-3, with D hard to call. V lost 0 bases and J 0 bases, leaving 16 bases between the germline ends. CDR1 SGHRS and CDR2 YFSETQ come from the germline V gene. CDR3 length: 18 residues. The DNA of the CDR3 is TGCGCCAGCAGCTTGGACGCTTGGAACCCTCTCTCTGGAAACACCATATATTTT. Translated, it gives CASSLDAWNPLSGNTIYF.

In this sample, this clonotype turned up a few times. This sequence joins TRBV2 and TRBJ2-2; D is perhaps TRBD1 (6 bases). CDR3 length equals 16 residues. V shed 7 bases and J shed 1 base, with 16 bases lying between them. Germline values: CDR1 SNHLY, CDR2 FYNNEI. CDR3 loop: CASIGTGQVNTGELFF. The DNA of the CDR3 is TGTGCCAGCATCGGAACGGGACAAGTGAACACCGGGGAGCTGTTTTTT.

J is TRBJ2-3 and V is TRBV7-6, with TRBD2 matching 7 bases. The V segment lost 1 base and the J segment 3 bases; nucleotides outside the gene matches: 4. The CDR3 length is 15 residues. Germline V gene lookup returns CDR1 SGHVS and CDR2 FNYEAQ. This CDR3 reads CASSLGEGQTDTQYF. The CDR3 DNA reads TGTGCCAGCAGCTTAGGGGAGGGCCAGACAGATACGCAGTATTTT.

Many counts were recorded for this clonotype. This chain links TRBV6-5 with TRBJ2-7; unclear D gene. Germline CDR1 is MNHEY and CDR2 is SVGAGI. Trimming stripped 5 bases from V and 1 base from J, with 12 bases between. This CDR3 has 14 amino acids. In DNA form, the CDR3 reads TGTGCCAGCAGTCGGACGGGTACGTCCTACGAGCAGTACGTC. It yields the protein CASSRTGTSYEQYV.

The rearrangement links TRBV4-1 to TRBJ2-1; TRBD1 matches 11 bases. The V segment lost 3 bases and the J segment 6 bases; nucleotides outside the gene matches: 7. Germline V gives CDR1 MGHRA, CDR2 YSYEKL. The CDR3 is 16 amino acids. CDR3 amino acids: CASSQPGQGAANEQFF. The CDR3 DNA follows: TGCGCCAGCAGCCAGCCCGGACAGGGGGCGGCCAATGAGCAGTTCTTC.

In the case of this clonotype: A much larger clonotype is one base distant, so this may be a read error. J is TRBJ2-2 and V is TRBV12-3 or TRBV12-4; D is tentatively TRBD1 or TRBD2 (6 bases each). The CDR3 length is 15 residues. The CDR3 spells CSSHEGGGSTGELFF. Here the CDR3 DNA reads TGTTCCAGCCATGAGGGGGGCGGTAGCACCGGGGAGCTGTTTTTT.

In this sample, this clonotype turned up a few times. This chain joins TRBV12-3 or TRBV12-4 and TRBJ1-5, with D possibly matching TRBD1 (5 bases). The CDR3 length is 15 residues. Between the trimmed V and J ends, which lost 6 bases and 0 bases, there was a span of 12 bases. CDR3 in amino acids: CASRSEGNSNQPQHF. CDR3 sequence (DNA): TGTGCCAGCAGGTCTGAGGGGAATAGCAATCAGCCCCAGCATTTT.

This clonotype was picked up a small number of times. The chain carries TRBV15 and TRBJ2-3; D is possibly TRBD1 (5 bases). This CDR3 contains 13 residues. Germline-derived CDR1 and CDR2 are LNHNV and YYDKDF (reference sequence). The V end was cut by 8 bases, the J end by 4 bases, with 13 bases between. The CDR3 sequence is CATARQLADTQYF. The CDR3 nucleotides are TGTGCCACCGCTAGACAGCTTGCAGATACGCAGTATTTT.

The V gene is TRBV4-1, the J gene TRBJ1-2; no firm D call. Per the germline V gene, CDR1 is MGHRA and CDR2 is YSYEKL. V lost 0 bases to trimming and J lost 14 bases, with 13 bases between them. This CDR3 spans 12 amino acids. Here the CDR3 DNA reads TGCGCCAGCAGCCAAGATGCCGCCACAGAAACCTTC. Encoded protein: CASSQDAATETF.